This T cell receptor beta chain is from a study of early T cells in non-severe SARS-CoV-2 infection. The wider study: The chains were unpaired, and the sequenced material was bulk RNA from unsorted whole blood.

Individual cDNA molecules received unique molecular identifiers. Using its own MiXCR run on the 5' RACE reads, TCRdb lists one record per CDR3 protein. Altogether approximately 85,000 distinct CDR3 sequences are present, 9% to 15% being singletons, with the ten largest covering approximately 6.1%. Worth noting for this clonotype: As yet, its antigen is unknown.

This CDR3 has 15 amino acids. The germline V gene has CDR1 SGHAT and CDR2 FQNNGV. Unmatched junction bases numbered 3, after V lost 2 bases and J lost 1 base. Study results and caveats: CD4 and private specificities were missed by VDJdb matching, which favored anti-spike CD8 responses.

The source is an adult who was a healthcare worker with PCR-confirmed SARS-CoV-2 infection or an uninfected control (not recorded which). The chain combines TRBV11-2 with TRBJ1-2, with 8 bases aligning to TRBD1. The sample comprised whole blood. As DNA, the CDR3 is TGTGCCAGCAGCTTACAGGGGGCCTTTAACTATGGCTACACCTTC. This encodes CASSLQGAFNYGYTF.